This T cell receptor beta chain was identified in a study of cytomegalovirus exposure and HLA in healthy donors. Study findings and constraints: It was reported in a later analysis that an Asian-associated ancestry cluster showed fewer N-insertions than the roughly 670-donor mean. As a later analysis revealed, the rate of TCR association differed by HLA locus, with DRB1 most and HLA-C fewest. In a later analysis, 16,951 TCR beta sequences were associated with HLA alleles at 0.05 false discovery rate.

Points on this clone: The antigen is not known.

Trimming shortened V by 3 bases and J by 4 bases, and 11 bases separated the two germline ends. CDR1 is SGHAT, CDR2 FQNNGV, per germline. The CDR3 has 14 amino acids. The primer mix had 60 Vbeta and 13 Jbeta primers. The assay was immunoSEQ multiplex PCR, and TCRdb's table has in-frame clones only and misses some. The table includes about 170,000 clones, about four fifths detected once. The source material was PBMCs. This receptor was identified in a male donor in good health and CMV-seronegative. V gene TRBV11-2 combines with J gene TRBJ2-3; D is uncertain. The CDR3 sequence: CASSLEPRADTQYF. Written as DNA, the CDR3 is TGTGCCAGCAGCTTGGAGCCCCGGGCAGATACGCAGTATTTT.